The present T cell receptor beta chain was sequenced within a study of response to subunit inactivated influenza vaccine. As to this clonotype: Antigen: not known.

This CDR3 comprises 12 residues. Trimming removed 2 bases at V and 5 bases at J, with 8 bases between. CDR1 and CDR2 (germline): SGHKS, YYEKEE (reference sequence). TCRdb analysed the RT-PCR reads with MiXCR anew, one entry per CDR3 protein. The sample records about 530,000 distinct CDR3 sequences, 10% to 15% being singletons. Regarding the study as a whole: The authors suggested that every seasonal influenza vaccination recruits few new T cells.

Sequenced here: PBMCs from blood, sampled about 40 days after vaccination. This TCR was sampled from a man in his fifties who received an inactivated influenza vaccine. The chain combines TRBV5-5 with TRBJ2-7; possible D gene TRBD1, 6 bases. This chain's CDR3 is CASSFRDNEQYF. The CDR3 DNA is TGTGCCAGCAGCTTTCGGGACAACGAGCAGTACTTC.